Presented here are 23 T cell receptor beta chains from one specimen sequenced in a study of T cells in tuberculosis. Sequencing was performed with immunoSEQ multiplex PCR; in TCRdb, only in-frame clones are kept and a portion is missing. The data show approximately 10,000 clones, about 93% seen once. The source material was PBMCs. All receptors come from an adult with tuberculosis.

The V call is TRBV10-1, the J call TRBJ2-5; 12 nucleotides align to TRBD2. V trimming: 8 bases; J trimming: 2 bases; junction bases outside the gene matches: 3. The CDR3 loop spans 14 amino acids. Germline CDR1 reads WNHNN; CDR2 reads SYGVQD (reference sequence). For the CDR3, the DNA is TGCGCCAGCCGAGGACTAGCGGGACAAGAGACCCAGTACTTC. This sequence encodes CASRGLAGQETQYF.

The chain is built from TRBV5-6 and TRBJ2-3; D unclear. The CDR3 length is 13 residues. Looked up from germline, CDR1 is SGHDT and CDR2 is YYEEEE. V gave up 0 bases and J gave up 4 bases, with 6 bases separating them. The CDR3 DNA sequence: TGTGCCAGCAGCTTGGCAGGCTCAGATACGCAGTATTTT. Its translation: CASSLAGSDTQYF. The full variable domain, its missing parts supplied by reference TRBV5-6 and TRBJ2-3, is DAGVTQSPTHLIKTRGQQVTLRCSPKSGHDTVSWYQQALGQGPQFIFQYYEEEERQRGNFPDRFSGHQFPNYSSELNVNALLLGDSALYLCASSLAGSDTQYFGPGTRLTVL.

The rearrangement uses TRBV4-2 and TRBJ1-1; 7 bases fit TRBD1. J gave up 3 bases and V 1 base, and 5 bases lay outside the gene matches. The CDR3 covers 15 residues. Germline V gene data show CDR1 as LGHNA and CDR2 as YNFKEQ. In DNA, the CDR3 is TGTGCCAGCAGCCAAGGTGCAGGACAGGACACTGAAGCTTTCTTT. Amino acids: CASSQGAGQDTEAFF.

This rearrangement joins TRBV29-1 to TRBJ1-2; no clear D. This CDR3 comprises 14 residues. The germline gives CDR1 SQVTM, CDR2 ANQGSEA. V was trimmed by 0 bases and J by 6 bases, leaving 14 bases between them. Written as DNA, the CDR3 is TGCAGCGTTGAAGATCGTAGAGGGCTCAATGGCTACACCTTC. It specifies CSVEDRRGLNGYTF. Full variable domain (missing parts from reference TRBV29-1 and TRBJ1-2): SAVISQKPSRDICQRGTSLTIQCQVDSQVTMMFWYRQQPGQSLTLIATANQGSEATYESGFVIDKFPISRPNLTFSTLTVSNMSPEDSSIYLCSVEDRRGLNGYTFGSGTRLTVV.

The V and J genes are TRBV5-6 and TRBJ2-7; maybe TRBD2 (6 bases). V lost 0 bases and J 0 bases, leaving 7 bases between the germline ends. Germline-derived CDR1 and CDR2 are SGHDT and YYEEEE. CDR3 length: 14 residues. The CDR3 sequence is CASSLAAGSYEQYF. CDR3 coding DNA: TGTGCCAGCAGCTTGGCAGCGGGCTCCTACGAGCAGTACTTC.

The J gene is TRBJ2-7, the V gene TRBV10-3; a weak D match, TRBD2 (6 bases). CDR3 length: 13 residues. The germline CDR1 and CDR2 sequences are ENHRY and SYGVKD. Between the trimmed V and J ends, which lost 7 bases and 2 bases, there was a span of 12 bases. The CDR3 sequence is CAIKEGPTYEQYF. In DNA, the CDR3 is TGTGCCATCAAGGAGGGCCCTACCTACGAGCAGTACTTC.

The gene calls are TRBV14 and TRBJ2-6, with 12 bases that match TRBD1. The CDR3 length is 19 residues. Germline CDR1 reads SGHDN; CDR2 reads FVKESK. The J segment lost 0 bases and the V segment lost 6 bases, leaving 9 bases of the junction unmatched. CDR3 nucleotides: TGTGCCAGCAGGACGACCGGGACAGGGGGCCACTCTGGGGCCAACGTCCTGACTTTC. As protein: CASRTTGTGGHSGANVLTF.

This rearrangement joins TRBV6-5 to TRBJ2-5; 9 bases are a match to TRBD2. This CDR3 region has 16 residues. CDR1 MNHEY and CDR2 SVGAGI come from the germline V gene. With V trimmed by 2 bases and J by 5 bases, 9 bases remained unmatched. In DNA form, the CDR3 reads TGTGCCAGCAGTTACATCATTAGCGGGAGTGAGGAGACCCAGTACTTC. Its protein product is CASSYIISGSEETQYF.

This chain uses TRBV2 with TRBJ1-1; D remains unclear. V lost 4 bases, J lost 6 bases, and 9 bases lay in between. The CDR3 spans 12 residues. Germline V gene sequence: CDR1 SNHLY, CDR2 FYNNEI. The DNA of the CDR3 is TGTGCCAGCAGTGTAACACCCTCTGAAGCTTTCTTT. Translating it yields CASSVTPSEAFF.

This chain's CDR3 is CASSQETGLKKAFF. The CDR3 bases are TGTGCCAGCAGCCAAGAGACAGGGCTCAAAAAAGCTTTCTTT. V and J are TRBV4-2 and TRBJ1-1; 7 bases match TRBD1. The CDR3 length is 14 residues. The trim removed 0 bases at V and 9 bases at J, leaving 7 bases unmatched. CDR1 is LGHNA, CDR2 YNFKEQ, per germline.

The chain couples TRBV5-1 to TRBJ1-1, with D perhaps matching TRBD1 (5 bases). The ends were cut back, 1 base at V and 1 base at J, with 8 bases in the middle. Germline-derived CDR1 and CDR2 are SGHRS and YFSETQ. The CDR3 spans 14 residues. CDR3 sequence reads: CASSLRQGNTEAFF. CDR3 DNA: TGCGCCAGCAGCTTGCGGCAGGGGAACACTGAAGCTTTCTTT. The whole variable domain, filled in from reference TRBV5-1 and TRBJ1-1, reads KAGVTQTPRYLIKTRGQQVTLSCSPISGHRSVSWYQQTPGQGLQFLFEYFSETQRNKGNFPGRFSGRQFSNSRSEMNVSTLELGDSALYLCASSLRQGNTEAFFGQGTRLTVV.

This sequence joins TRBV5-1 and TRBJ2-2, with TRBD2 as a possible D gene (5 bases). From germline, CDR1 is SGHRS and CDR2 YFSETQ. Trimming took off 0 bases at V and 5 bases at J, with 5 bases between the two ends. The CDR3 covers 13 residues. The CDR3 DNA is TGCGCCAGCAGCTTGGCGGGAACCGGGGAGCTGTTTTTT. This gives the protein CASSLAGTGELFF.

The V gene is TRBV6-5, the J gene TRBJ1-4; tentatively, D is TRBD1 (5 bases). CDR1 and CDR2 (germline): MNHEY, SVGAGI. The CDR3 is 13 residues long. The germline V and J ends were trimmed by 1 base and 7 bases, with 7 bases remaining between them. The CDR3 is CASSYLGGEKLFF. CDR3 bases: TGTGCCAGCAGTTACTTGGGGGGTGAAAAACTGTTTTTT.

This chain links TRBV5-1 with TRBJ2-5; perhaps TRBD2 as D (5 bases). The CDR3 sequence is 15 residues long. Trimming pared 4 bases from V and 3 bases from J, leaving 16 bases between. Germline V gene lookup returns CDR1 SGHRS and CDR2 YFSETQ. For the CDR3, the DNA is TGCGCCAGCAGCCCCGGGGTAGCTGCGGAAGAGACCCAGTACTTC. Translating gives CASSPGVAAEETQYF.

The chain couples TRBV30 to TRBJ2-5, with a weak D call TRBD1 (6 bases). This CDR3 has 16 amino acids. Germline CDR1 reads GTSNPN; CDR2 reads SVGIG (reference sequence). V lost 0 bases and J lost 4, with 18 bases in between. The CDR3 loop reads CAWSVRFRGRGETQYF. CDR3 nucleotides: TGTGCCTGGAGTGTCCGATTCAGGGGCAGGGGAGAGACCCAGTACTTC. Full variable domain (missing parts from reference TRBV30 and TRBJ2-5): SQTIHQWPATLVQPVGSPLSLECTVEGTSNPNLYWYRQAAGRGLQLLFYSVGIGQISSEVPQNLSASRPQDRQFILSSKKLLLSDSGFYLCAWSVRFRGRGETQYFGPGTRLLVL.

The V call is TRBV2, the J call TRBJ1-4; D not resolved. This CDR3 comprises 15 residues. Trimming took 4 bases from V and 7 from J, leaving 16 bases between them. Looked up from germline, CDR1 is SNHLY and CDR2 is FYNNEI. The CDR3 DNA reads TGTGCCAGCAGTGGAGGGCGGGGATGGGTTGAAAAACTGTTTTTT. Its translation is CASSGGRGWVEKLFF.

The chain combines TRBV10-1 with TRBJ2-5; 10 nucleotides agree with TRBD2. The better agreement between TRBJ2-7 and the DNA end casts doubt on the J call. This CDR3 contains 16 residues. The germline CDR1 and CDR2 sequences are WNHNN and SYGVQD (reference sequence). CDR3 region: CASSPRGTSVSYEQYF. The CDR3 nucleotides are TGCGCCAGCAGCCCGCGAGGGACTAGCGTTTCCTACGAGCAGTACTTC.

The rearrangement joins TRBV2 to TRBJ1-2, with 7 nucleotides matching TRBD1. J was trimmed by 5 bases and V by 3 bases; bases with no gene match: 3. Germline V CDR1 and CDR2: SNHLY, FYNNEI. The CDR3 runs to 13 residues. The CDR3 region is CASSETGRYGYTF. CDR3 in DNA: TGTGCCAGCAGTGAGACAGGGAGGTATGGCTACACCTTC.

The CDR3 nucleotides read TGCGCCAGCAGCCCGAGTACTAGCGGCCAAGAGACCCAGTACTTC. It is translated as CASSPSTSGQETQYF. The chain recombines TRBV5-1 with TRBJ2-5, with 8 nucleotides matching TRBD2. CDR1 and CDR2 (germline): SGHRS, YFSETQ. CDR3 length: 15 residues. The junction had 6 bases not matched to a gene; V was cut back by 4 bases and J by 1 base.

J is TRBJ1-1 and V is TRBV28; TRBD1 is a possible D gene (6 bases). Trimming cost V 5 bases and J 8 bases, with 24 bases left between them. Germline loops: CDR1 MDHEN, CDR2 SYDVKM. The CDR3 has 16 residues. CDR3 sequence reads: CASSRGGGVHQREAFF. The DNA of the CDR3 is TGTGCCAGCAGTCGGGGGGGCGGTGTCCACCAGAGAGAAGCTTTCTTT.

This chain uses TRBV21-1 with TRBJ1-1. TRBV21-1 corresponds to a pseudogene. This CDR3 contains 14 residues. CDR3 in DNA: TGTGCCAGCAGAAGTCAACTGGGGGGCACTGAAGCTTTCTTT. Its translation is CASRSQLGGTEAFF.

This clone showed up just once. The rearrangement uses TRBV30 and TRBJ2-1, with a tentative D call TRBD2 (6 bases). Germline V gene data show CDR1 as GTSNPN and CDR2 as SVGIG (reference sequence). There are 13 residues in the CDR3. V lost 4 bases, J lost 2 bases, and 9 bases lay in between. The CDR3 DNA is TGTGCCTGGACTAGCGTAACCTACAATGAGCAGTTCTTC. This codes for CAWTSVTYNEQFF.

This chain joins TRBV5-1 and TRBJ1-2; 9 nucleotides align to TRBD1. CDR1 is SGHRS, CDR2 YFSETQ, per germline. V was clipped by 2 bases and J by 3 bases; unmatched bases: 5. The CDR3 is 15 amino acids. CDR3 in amino acids: CASSFQGQGDYGYTF. Written as DNA, the CDR3 is TGCGCCAGCAGCTTCCAGGGACAGGGAGACTATGGCTACACCTTC.